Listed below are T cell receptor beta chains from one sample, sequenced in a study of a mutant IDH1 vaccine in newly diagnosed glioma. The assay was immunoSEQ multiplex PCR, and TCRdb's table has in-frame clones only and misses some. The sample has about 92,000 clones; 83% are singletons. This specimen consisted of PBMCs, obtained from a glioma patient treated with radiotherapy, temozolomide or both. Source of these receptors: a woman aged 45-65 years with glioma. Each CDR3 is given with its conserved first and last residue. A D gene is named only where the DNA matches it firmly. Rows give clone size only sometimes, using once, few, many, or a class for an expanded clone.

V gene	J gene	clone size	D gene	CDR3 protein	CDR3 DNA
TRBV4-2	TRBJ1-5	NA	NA	CASSQDRFSGLGQPQHF	TGTGCCAGCAGCCAAGATCGGTTCTCAGGGCTGGGTCAGCCCCAGCATTTT
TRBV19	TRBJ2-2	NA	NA	CASSKVIANTGELFF	TGTGCCAGTAGTAAAGTGATCGCGAACACCGGGGAGCTGTTTTTT
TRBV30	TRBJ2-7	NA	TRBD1	CAWTLRPPGGSYEQYF	TGTGCCTGGACTCTCCGCCCGCCAGGGGGCTCCTACGAGCAGTACTTC
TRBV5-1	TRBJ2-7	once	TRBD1	CASSLASRTGGPFGYEQYF	TGCGCCAGCAGCTTGGCCTCCCGGACAGGGGGCCCGTTCGGTTACGAGCAGTACTTC
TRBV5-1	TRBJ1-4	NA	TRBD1	CASSLGDRGSDEKLFF	TGCGCCAGCAGCTTGGGGGACAGGGGAAGTGATGAAAAACTGTTTTTT
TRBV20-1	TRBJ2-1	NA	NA	CSARRGHEQFF	TGCAGTGCTCGGCGCGGGCATGAGCAGTTCTTC
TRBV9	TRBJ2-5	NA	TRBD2	CASSGGPAGIQETQYF	TGTGCCAGCAGCGGAGGGCCAGCGGGGATACAAGAGACCCAGTACTTC
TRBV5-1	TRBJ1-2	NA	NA	CASRLDTVYGYTF	TGCGCCAGCAGATTGGACACAGTCTATGGCTACACCTTC
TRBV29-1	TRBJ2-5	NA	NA	CSVGGSARETQYF	TGCAGCGTTGGCGGATCCGCCCGAGAGACCCAGTACTTC
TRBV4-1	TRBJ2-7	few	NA	CASSQGDSAYEQYF	TGCGCCAGCAGCCAAGGAGACAGCGCCTACGAGCAGTACTTC
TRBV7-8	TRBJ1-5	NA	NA	CASSPLQNQPQHF	TGTGCCAGCAGCCCCCTGCAGAATCAGCCCCAGCATTTT
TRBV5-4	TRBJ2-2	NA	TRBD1	CASSPRQGPMATGELFF	TGTGCCAGCAGCCCACGACAGGGCCCAATGGCCACCGGGGAGCTGTTTTTT
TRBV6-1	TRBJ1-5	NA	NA	CASSPSSGNQPQHF	TGTGCCAGCAGCCCTTCGAGTGGCAATCAGCCCCAGCATTTT
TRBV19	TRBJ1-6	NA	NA	CASGRREGNSPLHF	TGTGCCAGCGGCCGAAGGGAAGGCAATTCACCCCTCCACTTT
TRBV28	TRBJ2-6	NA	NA	CASSETTGSPLSGANVLTF	TGTGCCAGCAGTGAAACGACGGGATCCCCTCTCTCTGGGGCCAACGTCCTGACTTTC
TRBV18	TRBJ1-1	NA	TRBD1	CASSRDRANTEAFF	TGTGCCAGCTCACGGGACAGAGCCAACACTGAAGCTTTCTTT
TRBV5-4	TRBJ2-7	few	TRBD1	CASSFGDRSYEQYF	TGTGCCAGCAGCTTCGGGGACAGGAGCTACGAGCAGTACTTC
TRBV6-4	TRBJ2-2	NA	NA	CASKGDTNTGELFF	TGTGCCAGCAAGGGAGACACGAACACCGGGGAGCTGTTTTTT
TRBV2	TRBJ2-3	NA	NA	CASSSETSSSDTQYF	TGTGCCAGCAGCTCCGAAACTAGCAGTTCAGATACGCAGTATTTT
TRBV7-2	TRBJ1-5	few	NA	CASSYGTLNQPQHF	TGTGCCAGCAGCTACGGGACACTCAATCAGCCCCAGCATTTT
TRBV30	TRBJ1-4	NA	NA	CAWQGGATNEKLFF	TGTGCCTGGCAGGGAGGTGCGACTAATGAAAAACTGTTTTTT
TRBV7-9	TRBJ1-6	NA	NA	CASSLMAGGSNSPLHF	TGTGCCAGCAGCCTGATGGCAGGAGGATCCAATTCACCCCTCCACTTT
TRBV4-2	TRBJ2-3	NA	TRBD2	CASSLKPPGLEPDTQYF	TGTGCCAGCAGCCTAAAACCTCCGGGACTAGAACCAGATACGCAGTATTTT
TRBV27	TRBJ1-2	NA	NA	CASSSLPTLGDGYTF	TGTGCCAGCAGTTCCCTTCCGACCCTAGGGGATGGCTACACCTTC
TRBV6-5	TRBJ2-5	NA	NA	CASSYFGEETQYF	TGTGCCAGCAGTTATTTCGGGGAAGAGACCCAGTACTTC
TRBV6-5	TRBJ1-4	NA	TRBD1	CASSYSTGRYGKLFF	TGTGCCAGCAGTTACTCGACAGGGCGGTATGGGAAACTGTTTTTT
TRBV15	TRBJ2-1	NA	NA	CATSPAAYNEQFF	TGTGCCACCAGCCCCGCGGCCTACAATGAGCAGTTCTTC
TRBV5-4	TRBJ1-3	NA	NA	CASSLAGPVGNTIYF	TGTGCCAGCAGCTTGGCAGGGCCCGTCGGAAACACCATATATTTT
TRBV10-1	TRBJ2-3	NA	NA	CASSELGAGRTDTQYF	TGCGCCAGCAGTGAGCTCGGGGCAGGGCGCACAGATACGCAGTATTTT
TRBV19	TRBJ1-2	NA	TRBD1	CASSPGDRNYGYTF	TGTGCCAGTAGTCCTGGGGACAGGAACTATGGCTACACCTTC
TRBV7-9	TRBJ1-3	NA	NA	CASSLAGSDTIYF	TGTGCCAGCAGCTTAGCAGGGAGCGACACCATATATTTT
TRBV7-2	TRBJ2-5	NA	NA	CASSLWGGVGQETQYF	TGTGCCAGCAGCTTATGGGGGGGCGTGGGGCAAGAGACCCAGTACTTC
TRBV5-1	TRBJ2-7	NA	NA	CASTGDGSYEQYF	TGCGCCAGCACTGGGGACGGCTCCTACGAGCAGTACTTC
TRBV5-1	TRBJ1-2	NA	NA	CASSSYRDGGYTF	TGCGCCAGCAGCTCCTACAGGGATGGCGGCTACACCTTC
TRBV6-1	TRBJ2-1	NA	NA	CASSEAGGLNEQFF	TGTGCCAGCAGTGAAGCGGGGGGGCTCAATGAGCAGTTCTTC
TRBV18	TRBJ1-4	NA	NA	CASSPRVGPNEKLFF	TGTGCCAGCTCACCGAGGGTGGGGCCTAATGAAAAACTGTTTTTT
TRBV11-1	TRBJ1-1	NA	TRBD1	CASSLDRGEAFF	TGTGCCAGCAGCCTCGACAGGGGAGAAGCTTTCTTT
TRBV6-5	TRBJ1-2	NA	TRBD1	CASSYSGQGADGYTF	TGTGCCAGCAGTTACTCGGGACAGGGGGCGGATGGCTACACCTTC
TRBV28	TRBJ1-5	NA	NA	CASSRDIGNQPQHF	TGTGCCAGCAGTCGGGATATCGGCAATCAGCCCCAGCATTTT
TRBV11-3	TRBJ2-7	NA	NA	CASSLVEYEQYF	TGTGCCAGCAGCTTAGTCGAATACGAGCAGTACTTC
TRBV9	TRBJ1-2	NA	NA	CASSVVEGAYTF	TGTGCCAGCAGCGTAGTTGAAGGGGCCTACACCTTC
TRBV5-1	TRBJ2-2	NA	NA	CASSFGDSGELFF	TGCGCCAGCAGCTTCGGGGACTCCGGGGAGCTGTTTTTT
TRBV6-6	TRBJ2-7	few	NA	CASSYLTGRGEQYF	TGTGCCAGCAGTTACTTGACAGGCAGGGGCGAGCAGTACTTC
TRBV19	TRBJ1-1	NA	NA	CASSMAKRANTEAFF	TGTGCCAGTAGTATGGCGAAGAGAGCGAACACTGAAGCTTTCTTT
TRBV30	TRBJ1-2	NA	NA	CAWMRGGNYGYTF	TGTGCCTGGATGCGGGGTGGCAACTATGGCTACACCTTC
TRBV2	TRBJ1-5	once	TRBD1	CASSAGQGDQPQHF	TGTGCCAGCAGTGCGGGACAGGGGGACCAGCCCCAGCATTTT
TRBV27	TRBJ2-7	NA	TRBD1	CASSSRTGPDEQYF	TGTGCCAGCAGTTCTCGGACAGGGCCCGACGAGCAGTACTTC
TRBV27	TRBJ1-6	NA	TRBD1	CASSLVSGTGNSPLHF	TGTGCCAGCAGTTTAGTCTCCGGGACAGGCAATTCACCCCTCCACTTT
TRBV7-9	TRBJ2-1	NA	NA	CASSLAMGGGSYNEQFF	TGTGCCAGCAGCTTAGCGATGGGGGGCGGATCCTACAATGAGCAGTTCTTC
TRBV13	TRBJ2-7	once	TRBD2	CASSPWGRGGFNEQYF	TGTGCCAGCAGCCCCTGGGGTCGGGGGGGCTTCAACGAGCAGTACTTC
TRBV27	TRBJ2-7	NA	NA	CASSPSPYEQYF	TGTGCCAGCAGCCCCAGCCCCTACGAGCAGTACTTC
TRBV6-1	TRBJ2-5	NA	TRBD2	CASSDGLAGGPETQYF	TGTGCCAGCAGTGACGGACTAGCGGGGGGGCCGGAGACCCAGTACTTC